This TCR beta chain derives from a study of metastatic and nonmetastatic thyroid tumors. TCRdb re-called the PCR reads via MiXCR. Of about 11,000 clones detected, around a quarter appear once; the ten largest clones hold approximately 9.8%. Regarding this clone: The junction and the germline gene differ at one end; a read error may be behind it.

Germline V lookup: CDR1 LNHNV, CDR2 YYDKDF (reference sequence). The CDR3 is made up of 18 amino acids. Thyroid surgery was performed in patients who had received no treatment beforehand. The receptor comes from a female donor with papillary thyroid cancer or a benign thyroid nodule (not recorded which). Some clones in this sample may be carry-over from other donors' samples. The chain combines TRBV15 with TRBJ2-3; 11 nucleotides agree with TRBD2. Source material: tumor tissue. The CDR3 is CATSRDTLAGGPGDTQYF. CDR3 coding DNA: TGTGCCACCAGCCGAGATACTTTAGCGGGAGGGCCGGGAGATACGCAGTATTTT.